The rows below give T cell receptor beta chains drawn from one sample of a study of cytomegalovirus exposure and HLA in healthy donors. Sequencing was performed with immunoSEQ multiplex PCR; in TCRdb, only in-frame clones are kept and a portion is missing. The sample yields 110,000 or so clones, more than 60% seen once. Material: PBMCs. The receptors originated from a woman in her thirties or forties in good health and CMV-seropositive. The CDR3 runs from the conserved cysteine through the conserved F or W. A D gene is named only where the DNA matches it firmly. Not every row has a clone size; where given, it reads once, few, many or a size class.

-,TRBJ2-7,TRBV27,-,16,TGTGCCAGCAGTTTATCTCGCCAGTCCCGCCGAGGCGAGCAGTACTTC,CASSLSRQSRRGEQYF
-,TRBJ1-5,TRBV19,-,14,TGTGCCAGTATGGGGAGACCAGCACCCATGCCCCAGCATTTT,CASMGRPAPMPQHF
-,TRBJ1-5,TRBV28,-,14,TGTGCCAGCAGTTTACGGGGGTTTCGGCAGCCCCAGCATTTT,CASSLRGFRQPQHF
-,TRBJ1-4,TRBV9,-,15,TGTGCCAGCAGCGTTGGACTTGCAACTAATGAAAAACTGTTTTTT,CASSVGLATNEKLFF
TRBD1,TRBJ1-3,TRBV29-1,-,15,TGCAGCGCTAAATTCCGGGACAGGGGTGGAAACACCATATATTTT,CSAKFRDRGGNTIYF
TRBD2,TRBJ2-3,TRBV7-2,-,13,TGTGCCAGCAGTGAAATCTCGGCGGGAGGCCCACATTTT,CASSEISAGGPHF
-,TRBJ1-3,TRBV4-1,-,13,TGCGCCAGCAGCGTCGACAGCCGAAACACCATATATTTT,CASSVDSRNTIYF
TRBD2,TRBJ2-1,TRBV29-1,-,16,TGCAGCGTGGAGTACCATCTAGCGGGAGGGCCCAATGAGCAGTTCTTC,CSVEYHLAGGPNEQFF
TRBD1,TRBJ1-1,TRBV6-1,-,15,TGTGCCAGCAGTGACGTGGGACAGAGCAACACTGAAGCTTTCTTT,CASSDVGQSNTEAFF
TRBD1,TRBJ2-7,TRBV4-3,-,17,TGCGCCAGCAGCCAAGACTACCATGGACAGGGGTGGTCCGAGCAGTACTTC,CASSQDYHGQGWSEQYF
TRBD1,TRBJ2-2,TRBV10-3,-,15,TGTGCCATCAGGCGGACAGGCCTGAACACCGGGGAGCTGTTTTTT,CAIRRTGLNTGELFF
-,TRBJ2-2,TRBV2,-,15,TGTGCCAGCAGCTACATAGAGACTGGAGCCGGGGAGCTGTTTTTT,CASSYIETGAGELFF
TRBD2,TRBJ2-3,TRBV4-2,once,16,TGTGCCAGCAGCCAAGCCCTAGCGGGAGCTACAGATACGCAGTATTTT,CASSQALAGATDTQYF